A single sample gave rise to the 5 T cell receptor beta chains below, sequenced in a study of CD8 T cells in Susac syndrome. Random hexamers were used to reverse transcribe an amount of roughly 0.5 to 1 ug RNA. TCRdb passed the immunoSEQ multiplex PCR reads through MiXCR, listing each CDR3 protein once. The sample carries about 110,000 distinct CDR3 sequences, about 95% recorded once. What was sequenced was CD4+ T cells from PBMCs. Every receptor here comes from a human donor in good health.

The rearrangement uses TRBV3-1 and TRBJ2-5; D is ambiguous. This CDR3 has 13 residues. Trimming took 6 bases from V and 4 from J, leaving 12 bases between them. The germline V gene encodes CDR1 LGHDT and CDR2 YNNKEL (reference sequence). CDR3 protein: CASRWVGGETQYF. CDR3 coding DNA: TGTGCCAGCAGGTGGGTTGGTGGAGAGACCCAGTACTTC.

The V gene is TRBV15, the J gene TRBJ1-4; unclear D gene. CDR3 length equals 12 residues. The germline V gene encodes CDR1 LNHNV and CDR2 YYDKDF (reference sequence). The ends were cut back, 1 base at V and 7 bases at J, with 4 bases in the middle. CDR3 protein: CATSRAREKLFF. CDR3 DNA: TGTGCCACCAGCAGAGCTCGTGAAAAACTGTTTTTT.

This clonotype was recorded once. J is TRBJ2-7 and V is TRBV24-1; 8 bases align to TRBD1. The CDR3 covers 12 residues. V was pared by 10 bases and J by 2 bases, with 3 bases of the junction left unmatched. CDR1 is KGHDR, CDR2 SFDVKD, per germline. In nucleotides, the CDR3 is TGTGCCACTGGCAGGGGGCCCTACGAGCAGTACTTC. Translation gives CATGRGPYEQYF.

The rearrangement links TRBV6-5 to TRBJ2-7; TRBD1 might be the D (5 bases). The CDR3 is 12 residues long. The V end was cut by 6 bases, the J end by 6 bases, with 12 bases between. Germline V lookup: CDR1 MNHEY, CDR2 SVGAGI. CDR3 DNA: TGTGCCAGCAGCCCGCCCCAGGGCGAGCAGTACTTC. Its translation is CASSPPQGEQYF.

The chain recombines TRBV7-2 with TRBJ2-3; 11 bases line up with TRBD2. This CDR3 spans 15 amino acids. The ends lost 0 bases at V and 8 bases at J; junction bases unmatched: 4. From germline, CDR1 is SGHTA and CDR2 FQGNSA. CDR3 coding DNA: TGTGCCAGCAGCTTAGCTAGCGGGGGGGCCGGTACGCAGTATTTT. It is translated as CASSLASGGAGTQYF.